A selection of T cell receptor beta chains follows, all from one sample in a study of cytomegalovirus exposure and HLA in healthy donors. TCRdb's table, derived via immunoSEQ multiplex PCR, lists solely in-frame clones and lacks some. The data show about 200,000 clones, around three quarters seen once. The sample comprised PBMCs. The receptors derive from a man younger than 45 in good health and CMV-seronegative. Both conserved end residues are part of each CDR3. The D gene is left open where the match is weak. Not all rows give a size; the values are once, few, many and, for expanded clones, a class.

size	V	D	J	CDR3	DNA
-	TRBV28	-	TRBJ2-7	CASRAGEKKEQYF	TGTGCCAGCAGGGCAGGGGAGAAGAAGGAGCAGTACTTC
few	TRBV6-5	-	TRBJ1-1	CASSRGGGNAEAFF	TGTGCCAGCAGCCGAGGGGGGGGAAACGCTGAAGCTTTCTTT
few	TRBV15	TRBD2	TRBJ2-1	CATSRTIAGGLDDEQFF	TGTGCCACCAGCAGAACTATAGCGGGGGGCTTAGACGATGAGCAGTTCTTC
-	TRBV19	-	TRBJ1-2	CASSMSRVNYGYTF	TGTGCCAGTAGTATGAGCAGGGTGAATTATGGCTACACCTTC
-	TRBV7-2	TRBD2	TRBJ2-3	CASSHRTSGRGTDTQYF	TGTGCCAGCAGCCACAGGACTAGCGGGAGGGGCACAGATACGCAGTATTTT
-	TRBV19	TRBD1	TRBJ1-5	CASSLKGQGNSNQPQHF	TGTGCCAGTAGTCTAAAGGGACAGGGGAATAGCAATCAGCCCCAGCATTTT
-	TRBV10-3	-	TRBJ1-2	CAISESGGNGYTF	TGTGCCATCAGTGAGTCTGGAGGGAATGGCTACACCTTC
-	TRBV10-3	TRBD2	TRBJ2-7	CAISESGRPTYEQYF	TGTGCCATCAGTGAGAGCGGGAGGCCTACCTACGAGCAGTACTTC
-	TRBV1	-	TRBJ1-4	CTSSQHKDYPNEKLFF	TGCACCAGCAGCCAACATAAGGACTATCCTAATGAAAAACTGTTTTTT
-	TRBV4-1	TRBD2	TRBJ2-4	CASSQGPQTSGKGDIQYF	TGCGCCAGCAGCCAAGGGCCTCAGACTAGCGGGAAAGGGGACATTCAGTACTTC
-	TRBV29-1	-	TRBJ1-1	CSVEKEGTREAFF	TGCAGCGTTGAAAAAGAGGGCACGCGTGAAGCTTTCTTT
-	TRBV10-3	-	TRBJ2-7	CAILTRAYEQYF	TGTGCCATCCTGACGAGGGCCTACGAGCAGTACTTC
few	TRBV7-3	-	TRBJ1-2	CASSLWAGQGYGYTF	TGTGCCAGCAGCTTATGGGCAGGGCAGGGATATGGCTACACCTTC
-	TRBV6-5	TRBD1	TRBJ2-2	CASSRQGAGELFF	TGTGCCAGCAGTCGACAGGGGGCCGGGGAGCTGTTTTTT
few	TRBV28	-	TRBJ1-5	CASSLLSREGGQPQHF	TGTGCCAGCAGTTTGTTGAGCAGGGAGGGAGGTCAGCCCCAGCATTTT
-	TRBV28	TRBD2	TRBJ2-7	CASSGAGGLIYEQYF	TGTGCCAGCAGTGGAGCGGGAGGTTTGATCTACGAGCAGTACTTC
-	TRBV11-1	-	TRBJ1-2	CASSFGVSYGYTF	TGTGCCAGCAGCTTCGGGGTCTCCTATGGCTACACCTTC
once	TRBV29-1	-	TRBJ2-1	CSASGQQSREQFF	TGCAGCGCCTCGGGACAACAATCCCGGGAGCAGTTCTTC
once	TRBV7-9	TRBD2	TRBJ2-5	CASSLAALAGGPWETQYF	TGTGCCAGCAGCTTAGCTGCCCTAGCGGGAGGGCCCTGGGAGACCCAGTACTTC
few	TRBV4-1	TRBD1	TRBJ2-7	CASSPTGTGRYEQYF	TGCGCCAGCAGCCCCACCGGGACAGGCCGATACGAGCAGTACTTC
-	TRBV30	TRBD2	TRBJ2-5	CAWSVRGRAEGETQYF	TGTGCCTGGAGCGTTCGTGGGAGGGCGGAGGGGGAGACCCAGTACTTC
-	TRBV11-2	-	TRBJ2-1	CASSPNKLAVDEQFF	TGTGCCAGCAGCCCGAATAAACTAGCTGTGGATGAGCAGTTCTTC
few	TRBV7-9	-	TRBJ2-5	CASSLWGEETQYF	TGTGCCAGCAGTCTCTGGGGGGAAGAGACCCAGTACTTC
-	TRBV27	TRBD2	TRBJ2-2	CASSPTVYGRATGELFF	TGTGCCAGCAGTCCCACGGTCTACGGGAGGGCCACCGGGGAGCTGTTTTTT
-	TRBV4-1	TRBD1	TRBJ1-5	CASSTTGAPNQPQHF	TGCGCCAGCAGCACCACAGGGGCGCCCAATCAGCCCCAGCATTTT
-	TRBV18	-	TRBJ1-1	CASSPDMNTEAFF	TGTGCCAGCTCACCGGACATGAACACTGAAGCTTTCTTT
-	TRBV28	TRBD2	TRBJ2-1	CASWGLAGVNEQFF	TGTGCCAGCTGGGGCCTAGCGGGAGTCAATGAGCAGTTCTTC
once	TRBV6-1	-	TRBJ1-1	CASSEGRYMNTEAFF	TGTGCCAGCAGTGAAGGGAGGTATATGAACACTGAAGCTTTTTTT
-	TRBV5-6	-	TRBJ1-5	CASHENRVGYQPQHF	TGTGCCAGCCACGAAAACAGGGTGGGGTATCAGCCCCAGCATTTT
-	TRBV27	-	TRBJ2-1	CANYVSAHEQFF	TGTGCCAACTATGTGAGCGCCCATGAGCAGTTCTTC
-	TRBV19	-	TRBJ1-5	CASSPLGGGNQPQHF	TGTGCCAGTAGTCCGCTCGGGGGGGGCAATCAGCCCCAGCATTTT
once	TRBV28	-	TRBJ2-7	CASIGGTRYEQYF	TGTGCCAGCATTGGCGGGACTCGCTACGAGCAGTACTTC
-	TRBV10-2	-	TRBJ2-6	CASSERTEFYVLTF	TGCGCCAGCAGTGAGCGGACTGAGTTCTACGTCCTGACTTTC
-	TRBV5-6	TRBD1	TRBJ1-4	CVSSGTGGQGANEKLFF	TGTGTCAGCAGCGGGACAGGGGGCCAGGGGGCTAATGAAAAACTGTTTTTT
-	TRBV4-1	-	TRBJ2-7	CASSQDLAAGQGEQYF	TGCGCCAGCAGCCAAGATCTTGCAGCGGGACAAGGCGAGCAGTACTTC
-	TRBV19	-	TRBJ2-1	CASSKLGAKPDNEQFF	TGTGCCAGTAGTAAGCTGGGGGCCAAACCTGACAATGAGCAGTTCTTC
-	TRBV29-1	-	TRBJ2-5	CSVGTGNRGETQYF	TGCAGCGTTGGGACGGGAAATCGGGGAGAGACCCAGTACTTC
-	TRBV6-1	TRBD1	TRBJ2-7	CASSEVGQPSYEQYF	TGTGCCAGCAGTGAAGTGGGACAGCCCTCCTACGAGCAGTACTTC
-	TRBV28	-	TRBJ1-5	CASSSTSGKSNQPQHF	TGTGCCAGCAGTTCCACCTCAGGGAAAAGCAATCAGCCCCAGCATTTT
-	TRBV2	TRBD2	TRBJ2-5	CASKPGTSVETQYF	TGTGCCAGCAAACCCGGGACTAGCGTTGAGACCCAGTACTTC
-	TRBV2	TRBD2	TRBJ2-2	CAGSGLGFSGELFF	TGTGCCGGTTCGGGACTAGGTTTTTCCGGGGAGCTGTTTTTT
-	TRBV27	-	TRBJ1-1	CASSLLGANAEAFF	TGTGCCAGCAGTTTACTGGGGGCTAACGCTGAAGCTTTCTTT
-	TRBV4-1	-	TRBJ2-5	CASSQVSLGGQGESTQYF	TGCGCCAGCAGCCAAGTTTCCTTGGGTGGGCAGGGCGAATCAACCCAGTACTTC
-	TRBV15	TRBD2	TRBJ2-1	CATSKTRLAGGPTSYNEQFF	TGTGCCACCAGCAAGACCCGACTAGCGGGAGGGCCTACGTCCTACAATGAGCAGTTCTTC
-	TRBV6-4	-	TRBJ2-7	CASSYELGDRNLSYEQYF	TGTGCCAGCAGTTACGAATTGGGCGACAGGAACCTCTCCTACGAGCAGTACTTC
once	TRBV2	TRBD1	TRBJ2-7	CARGKDRDHYEQYF	TGTGCCAGGGGGAAGGACAGGGACCACTACGAGCAGTACTTC
-	TRBV10-3	-	TRBJ1-4	CAISEGATNEKLFF	TGTGCCATCAGTGAGGGAGCAACTAATGAAAAACTGTTTTTT
many	TRBV6-4	-	TRBJ2-2	CASSEGGDTGELFF	TGTGCCAGCAGTGAAGGGGGTGATACCGGGGAGCTGTTTTTT
-	TRBV19	-	TRBJ1-2	CASSPRGYYGYTF	TGTGCCAGTAGTCCCCGGGGGTACTATGGCTACACCTTC
few	TRBV4-2	TRBD1	TRBJ1-1	CASSQGDRGREGTEAFF	TGTGCCAGCAGCCAGGGCGACAGGGGGAGGGAGGGCACTGAAGCTTTCTTT
-	TRBV14	TRBD2	TRBJ2-1	CASSRWTSVNEQFF	TGTGCCAGCAGCCGGTGGACTAGCGTCAATGAGCAGTTCTTC